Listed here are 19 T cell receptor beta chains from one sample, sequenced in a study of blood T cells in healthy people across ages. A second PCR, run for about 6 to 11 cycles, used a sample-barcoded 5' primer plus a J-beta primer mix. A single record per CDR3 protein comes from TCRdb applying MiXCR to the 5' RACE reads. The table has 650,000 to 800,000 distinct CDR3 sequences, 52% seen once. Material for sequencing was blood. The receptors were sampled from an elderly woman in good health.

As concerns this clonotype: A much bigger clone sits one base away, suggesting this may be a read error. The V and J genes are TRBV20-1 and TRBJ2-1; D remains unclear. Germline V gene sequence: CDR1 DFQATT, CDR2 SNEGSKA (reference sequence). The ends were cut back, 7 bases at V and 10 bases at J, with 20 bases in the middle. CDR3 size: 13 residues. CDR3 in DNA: TGCAGTGTTAGGAACTTTGGTGGAAACGAGCAGTTCTTC. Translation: CSVRNFGGNEQFF.

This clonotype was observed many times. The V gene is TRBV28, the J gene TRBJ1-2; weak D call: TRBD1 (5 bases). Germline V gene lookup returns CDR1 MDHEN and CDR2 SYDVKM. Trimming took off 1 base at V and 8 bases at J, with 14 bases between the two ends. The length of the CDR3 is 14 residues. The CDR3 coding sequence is TGTGCCAGCAGTTTATCAGGGACCCCCCACGGCTACACCTTC. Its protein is CASSLSGTPHGYTF.

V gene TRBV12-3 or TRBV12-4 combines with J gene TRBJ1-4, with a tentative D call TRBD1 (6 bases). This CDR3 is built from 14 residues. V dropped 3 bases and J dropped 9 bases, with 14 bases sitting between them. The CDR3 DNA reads TGTGCCAGCAGTTTCCCTCAACAGGGAAAAAAACTGTTTTTT. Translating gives CASSFPQQGKKLFF.

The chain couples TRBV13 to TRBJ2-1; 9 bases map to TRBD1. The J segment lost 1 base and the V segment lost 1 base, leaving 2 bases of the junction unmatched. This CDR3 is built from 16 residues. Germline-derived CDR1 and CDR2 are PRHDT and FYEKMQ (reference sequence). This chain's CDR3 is CASSLDRGPSYNEQFF. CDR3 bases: TGTGCCAGCAGCTTAGACAGGGGGCCGTCCTACAATGAGCAGTTCTTC.

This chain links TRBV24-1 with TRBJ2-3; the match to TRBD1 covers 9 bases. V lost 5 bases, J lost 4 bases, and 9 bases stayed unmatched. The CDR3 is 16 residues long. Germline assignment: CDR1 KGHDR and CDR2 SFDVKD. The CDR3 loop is CATSGRDRAAADTQYF. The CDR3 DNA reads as TGTGCCACCAGTGGACGGGACAGGGCGGCGGCAGATACGCAGTATTTT.

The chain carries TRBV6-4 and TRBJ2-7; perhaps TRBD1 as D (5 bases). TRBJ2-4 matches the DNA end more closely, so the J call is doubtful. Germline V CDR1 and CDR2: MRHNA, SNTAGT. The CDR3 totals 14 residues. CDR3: CASSDWDRGNIQYF. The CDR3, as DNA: TGTGCCAGCAGTGACTGGGATAGGGGAAACATTCAGTACTTC.

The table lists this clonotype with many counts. CDR3 sequence: CSATSRSGTINEQFF. Written as DNA, the CDR3 is TGCAGTGCTACCTCGAGGAGCGGGACCATTAATGAGCAGTTCTTC. The genes are TRBV20-1 and TRBJ2-1; TRBD2 matches 7 bases. Germline V gives CDR1 DFQATT, CDR2 SNEGSKA (reference sequence). The CDR3 is 15 residues long. V shed 4 bases, J shed 7 bases, and the junction held 13 bases outside the gene matches.

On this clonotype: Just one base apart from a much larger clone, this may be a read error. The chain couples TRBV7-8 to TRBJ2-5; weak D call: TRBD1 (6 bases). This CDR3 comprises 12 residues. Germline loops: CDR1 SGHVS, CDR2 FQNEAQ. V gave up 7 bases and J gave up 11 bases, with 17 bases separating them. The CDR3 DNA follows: TGTGCCAGCACCGGACAGAACAATGAGCAGTACTTC. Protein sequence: CASTGQNNEQYF.

The CDR3: CASSLQPGELFF. CDR3 DNA sequence: TGCGCCAGCAGCTTGCAGCCAGGGGAGCTGTTTTTT. J is TRBJ2-2 and V is TRBV5-1; D remains unclear. Germline V CDR1 and CDR2: SGHRS, YFSETQ. V lost 1 base and J lost 8, with 6 bases in between. CDR3 length: 12 amino acids. The whole variable domain, remainder taken from reference TRBV5-1 and TRBJ2-2, is KAGVTQTPRYLIKTRGQQVTLSCSPISGHRSVSWYQQTPGQGLQFLFEYFSETQRNKGNFPGRFSGRQFSNSRSEMNVSTLELGDSALYLCASSLQPGELFFGEGSRLTVL.

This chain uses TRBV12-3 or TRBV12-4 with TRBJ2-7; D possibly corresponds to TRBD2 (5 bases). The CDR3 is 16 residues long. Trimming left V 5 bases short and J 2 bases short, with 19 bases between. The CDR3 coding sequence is TGTGCCAGCAGTCTAGGAAACCCGGGATTCCCCTACGAGCAGTACTTC. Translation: CASSLGNPGFPYEQYF.

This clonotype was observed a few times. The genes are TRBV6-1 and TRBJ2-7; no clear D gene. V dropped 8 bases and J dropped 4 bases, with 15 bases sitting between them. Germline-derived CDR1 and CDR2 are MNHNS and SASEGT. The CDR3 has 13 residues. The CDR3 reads CASVGQAPYEQYF. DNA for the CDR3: TGTGCCAGCGTCGGGCAGGCACCTTACGAGCAGTACTTC.

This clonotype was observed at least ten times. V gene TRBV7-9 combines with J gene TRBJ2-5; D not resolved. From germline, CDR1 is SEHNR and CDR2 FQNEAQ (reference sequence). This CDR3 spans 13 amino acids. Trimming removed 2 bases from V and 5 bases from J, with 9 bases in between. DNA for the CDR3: TGTGCCAGCAGCTTACAACCTTTGGAGACCCAGTACTTC. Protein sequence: CASSLQPLETQYF.

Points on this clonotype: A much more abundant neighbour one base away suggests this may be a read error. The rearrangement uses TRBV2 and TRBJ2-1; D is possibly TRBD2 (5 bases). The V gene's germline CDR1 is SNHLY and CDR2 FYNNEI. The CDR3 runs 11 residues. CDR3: CTSGVYNGQFF. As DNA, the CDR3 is TGTACGAGCGGAGTGTACAATGGGCAGTTCTTC.

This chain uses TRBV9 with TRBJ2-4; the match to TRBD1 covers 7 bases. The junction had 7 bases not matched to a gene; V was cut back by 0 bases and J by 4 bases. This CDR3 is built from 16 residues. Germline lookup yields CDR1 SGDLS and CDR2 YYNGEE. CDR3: CASSVGGRDSKNIQYF. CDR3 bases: TGTGCCAGCAGCGTAGGGGGCCGGGACAGTAAAAACATTCAGTACTTC.

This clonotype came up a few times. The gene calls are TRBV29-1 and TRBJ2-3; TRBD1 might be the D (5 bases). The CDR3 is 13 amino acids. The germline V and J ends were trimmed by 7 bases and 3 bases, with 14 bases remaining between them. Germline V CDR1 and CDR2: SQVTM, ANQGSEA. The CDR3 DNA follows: TGCAGCGCCGAAGGACAATTAACAGATACGCAGTATTTT. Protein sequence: CSAEGQLTDTQYF.

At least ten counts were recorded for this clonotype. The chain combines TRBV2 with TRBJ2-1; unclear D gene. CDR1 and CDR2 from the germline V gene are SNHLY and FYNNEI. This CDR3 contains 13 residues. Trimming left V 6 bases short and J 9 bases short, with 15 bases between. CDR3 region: CASSAKGVSEQFF. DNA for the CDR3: TGTGCCAGCAGCGCCAAGGGCGTCAGTGAGCAGTTCTTC.

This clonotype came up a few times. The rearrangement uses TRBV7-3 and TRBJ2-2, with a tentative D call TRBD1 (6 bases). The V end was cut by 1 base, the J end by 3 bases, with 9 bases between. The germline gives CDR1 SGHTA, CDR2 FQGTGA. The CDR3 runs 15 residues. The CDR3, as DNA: TGTGCCAGCAGCTTAAACAGGGATGACACCGGGGAGCTGTTTTTT. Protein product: CASSLNRDDTGELFF. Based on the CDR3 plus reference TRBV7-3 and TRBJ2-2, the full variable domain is GAGVSQTPSNKVTEKGKYVELRCDPISGHTALYWYRQSLGQGPEFLIYFQGTGAADDSGLPNDRFFAVRPEGSVSTLKIQRTERGDSAVYLCASSLNRDDTGELFFGEGSRLTVL.

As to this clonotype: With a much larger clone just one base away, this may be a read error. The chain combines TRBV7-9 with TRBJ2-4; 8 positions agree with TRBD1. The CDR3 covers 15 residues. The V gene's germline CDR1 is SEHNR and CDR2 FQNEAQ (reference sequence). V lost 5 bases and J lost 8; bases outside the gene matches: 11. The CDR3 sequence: CASSRGTGGQDIQYF. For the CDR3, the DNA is TGTGCCAGCAGCCGTGGAACAGGGGGTCAAGACATTCAGTACTTC.

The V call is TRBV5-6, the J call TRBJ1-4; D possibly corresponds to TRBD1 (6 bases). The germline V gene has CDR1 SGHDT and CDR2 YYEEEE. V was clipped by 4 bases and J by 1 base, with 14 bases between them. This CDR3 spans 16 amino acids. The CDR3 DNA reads TGTGCCAGCAGCATGCGATCGACAGGAACTAATGAAAAACTGTTTTTT. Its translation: CASSMRSTGTNEKLFF.